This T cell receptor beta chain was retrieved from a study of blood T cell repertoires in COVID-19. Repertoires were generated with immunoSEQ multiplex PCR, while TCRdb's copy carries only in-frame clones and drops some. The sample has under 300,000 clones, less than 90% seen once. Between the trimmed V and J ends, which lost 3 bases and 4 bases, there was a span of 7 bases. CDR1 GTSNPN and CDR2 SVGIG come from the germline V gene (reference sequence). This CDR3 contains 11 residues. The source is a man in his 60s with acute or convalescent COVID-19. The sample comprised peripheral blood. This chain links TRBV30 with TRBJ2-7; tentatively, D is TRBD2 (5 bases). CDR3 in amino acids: CAWRRGYEQYF. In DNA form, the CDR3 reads TGTGCCTGGAGGCGAGGGTACGAGCAGTACTTC.